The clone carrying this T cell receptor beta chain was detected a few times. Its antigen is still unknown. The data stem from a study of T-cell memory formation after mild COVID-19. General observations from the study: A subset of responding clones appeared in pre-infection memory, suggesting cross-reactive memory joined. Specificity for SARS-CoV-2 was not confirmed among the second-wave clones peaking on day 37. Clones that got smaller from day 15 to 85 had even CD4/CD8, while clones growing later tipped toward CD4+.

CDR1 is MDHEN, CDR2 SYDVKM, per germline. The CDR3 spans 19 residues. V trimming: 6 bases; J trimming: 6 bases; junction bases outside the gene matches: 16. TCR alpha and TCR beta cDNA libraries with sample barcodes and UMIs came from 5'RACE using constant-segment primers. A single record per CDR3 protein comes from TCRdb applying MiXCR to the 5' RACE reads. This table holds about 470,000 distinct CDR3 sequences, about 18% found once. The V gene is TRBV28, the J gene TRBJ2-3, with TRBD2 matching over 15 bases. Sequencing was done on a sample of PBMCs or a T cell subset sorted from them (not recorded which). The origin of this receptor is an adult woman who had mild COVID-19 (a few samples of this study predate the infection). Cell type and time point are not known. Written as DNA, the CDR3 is TGTGCCAGCAGCTCTGGACTAGCGGGGGGGTTATACTTGACGGATACGCAGTATTTT. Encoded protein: CASSSGLAGGLYLTDTQYF.